A single sample gave rise to the 10 T cell receptor beta chains below, sequenced in a study of response to subunit inactivated influenza vaccine. A single record per CDR3 protein comes from TCRdb applying MiXCR to the RT-PCR reads. Of under 750,000 distinct CDR3 sequences in the sample, 10% to 15% were seen once. The sample in question was PBMCs from blood, obtained on the day of vaccination. The receptors stem from a man between 50 and 59 years old who received an inactivated influenza vaccine.

This clonotype came up a few times. The chain employs TRBV7-9 and TRBJ2-7; D may be TRBD1 (5 bases). Germline V gene sequence: CDR1 SEHNR, CDR2 FQNEAQ (reference sequence). V lost 6 bases and J 12 bases, leaving 15 bases between the germline ends. This CDR3 contains 11 residues. CDR3: CASSERGFWYF. The CDR3, as DNA: TGTGCCAGCAGTGAAAGGGGATTCTGGTACTTC.

The chain carries TRBV12-3 or TRBV12-4 and TRBJ2-2, with D tentatively TRBD2 (6 bases). CDR3 size: 16 residues. V shed 7 bases and J shed 5 bases, with 20 bases lying between them. CDR3 sequence: CASNFLGGARTGELFF. CDR3 in DNA: TGTGCCAGCAACTTCCTCGGCGGGGCGAGGACCGGGGAGCTGTTTTTT.

The V gene is TRBV12-3 or TRBV12-4, the J gene TRBJ2-7; D remains ambiguous. The CDR3 is made up of 12 amino acids. Deletions cut 7 bases from V and 2 bases from J, with 9 bases between. The DNA of the CDR3 is TGTGCCAGCACCATAGGCCCCTACGAGCAGTACTTC. It translates to CASTIGPYEQYF.

The chain links TRBV7-8 to TRBJ1-1, with D uncertain. The germline CDR1 and CDR2 sequences are SGHVS and FQNEAQ. Trimming took 4 bases from V and 1 from J, leaving 13 bases between them. The CDR3 has 15 amino acids. The CDR3 here is CASSSYLQENTEAFF. The CDR3 coding sequence is TGTGCCAGCAGCTCTTATCTTCAGGAGAACACTGAAGCTTTCTTT. The whole variable domain, remainder taken from reference TRBV7-8 and TRBJ1-1, is GAGVSQSPRYKVAKRGQDVALRCDPISGHVSLFWYQQALGQGPEFLTYFQNEAQLDKSGLPSDRFFAERPEGSVSTLKIQRTQQEDSAVYLCASSSYLQENTEAFFGQGTRLTVV.

The V gene is TRBV5-5, the J gene TRBJ2-5; no reliable D call. Trimming shortened V by 0 bases and J by 4 bases, and 10 bases separated the two germline ends. Germline loops: CDR1 SGHKS, CDR2 YYEKEE (reference sequence). The CDR3 has 14 residues. CDR3 sequence reads: CASSLEPPTETQYF. The CDR3 coding sequence is TGTGCCAGCAGCTTGGAGCCCCCCACAGAGACCCAGTACTTC.

This clonotype turned up a few times. The chain carries TRBV11-2 and TRBJ2-5; no clear D gene. Trimming removed 3 bases from V and 1 base from J, with 18 bases in between. This CDR3 region has 17 residues. In germline, CDR1 is SGHAT, CDR2 FQNNGV. CDR3 nucleotide sequence: TGTGCCAGCAGCTTGTACTATGGCAGGACCCCCCAAGAGACCCAGTACTTC. Translation gives CASSLYYGRTPQETQYF.

In its sample, this clonotype was seen a few times. The chain combines TRBV7-3 with TRBJ2-3; 10 nucleotides agree with TRBD2. CDR1 and CDR2 from the germline V gene are SGHTA and FQGTGA. J was trimmed by 7 bases and V by 1 base; bases with no gene match: 8. This CDR3 spans 16 amino acids. DNA of the CDR3: TGTGCCAGCAGCTTAAATCCTAGCGGGAGTTTGTATACGCAGTATTTT. Amino acid sequence: CASSLNPSGSLYTQYF.

V is TRBV6-5 and J is TRBJ1-3, with D possibly TRBD1 on 5 matching bases. Germline loops: CDR1 MNHEY, CDR2 SVGAGI. Trimming cost V 4 bases and J 2 bases, with 12 bases left between them. CDR3 length equals 15 residues. CDR3 DNA sequence: TGTGCCAGCAGTTCTCCCACAGGCGCTGGAAACACCATATATTTT. Translated, it gives CASSSPTGAGNTIYF.

This clonotype was counted between two and nine times. The rearrangement joins TRBV7-9 to TRBJ2-1, with D perhaps matching TRBD1 (6 bases). Trimming took off 5 bases at V and 5 bases at J, with 10 bases between the two ends. This CDR3 spans 13 amino acids. CDR1 SEHNR and CDR2 FQNEAQ come from the germline V gene (reference sequence). CDR3 sequence reads: CASSPWTDNEQFF. The CDR3, as DNA: TGTGCCAGCAGCCCCTGGACAGACAATGAGCAGTTCTTC.

This clonotype was counted ten times or more. The chain joins TRBV28 to TRBJ2-7; maybe TRBD1 (7 bases). There are 14 residues in the CDR3. Germline V CDR1 and CDR2: MDHEN, SYDVKM. V was pared by 8 bases and J by 0 bases, with 14 bases between. CDR3 region: CASGYRGGSYEQYF. The DNA of the CDR3 is TGTGCCAGCGGATACAGGGGAGGCTCCTACGAGCAGTACTTC.